The rows below give T cell receptor beta chains drawn from one sample of a study of cytomegalovirus exposure and HLA in healthy donors. The repertoire was sequenced with immunoSEQ multiplex PCR; TCRdb's copy has only in-frame clones and lacks some. The data hold 75,000 to 80,000 clones, with approximately 70% observed a single time. The sequencing input was PBMCs. All receptors derive from a man aged 55 to 69 in good health and CMV-seropositive. Each CDR3 is given with its conserved first and last residue. A D gene is named only where the DNA matches it firmly. Where a row states a size, it is once, few, many or the class of an expanded clone; other rows omit it.

J gene: TRBJ2-7
clone size: .
CDR3 length: 16
D gene: TRBD2
V gene: TRBV6-5
CDR3 protein: CASSYSFLAGSYEQYF
CDR3 DNA: TGTGCCAGCAGTTACTCATTCCTAGCGGGGTCCTACGAGCAGTACTTC

J gene: TRBJ2-1
clone size: .
CDR3 length: 16
D gene: .
V gene: TRBV2
CDR3 protein: CASSGAGGLGDGEQFF
CDR3 DNA: TGTGCCAGCAGTGGAGCCGGAGGGCTTGGGGATGGTGAGCAGTTCTTC

J gene: TRBJ2-3
clone size: .
CDR3 length: 15
D gene: .
V gene: TRBV6-1
CDR3 protein: CASSEGAAGRDTQYF
CDR3 DNA: TGTGCCAGCAGTGAAGGCGCCGCTGGGCGAGATACGCAGTATTTT

J gene: TRBJ2-2
clone size: few
CDR3 length: 16
D gene: TRBD2
V gene: TRBV7-6
CDR3 protein: CASSLALAGGPGELFF
CDR3 DNA: TGTGCCAGCAGCTTAGCCCTGGCGGGAGGGCCCGGGGAGCTGTTTTTT

J gene: TRBJ2-3
clone size: once
CDR3 length: 16
D gene: TRBD2
V gene: TRBV19
CDR3 protein: CASSSGTSGPTDTQYF
CDR3 DNA: TGTGCCAGTAGTTCCGGGACTAGCGGGCCCACAGATACGCAGTATTTT

J gene: TRBJ2-5
clone size: medium-sized
CDR3 length: 15
D gene: .
V gene: TRBV4-3
CDR3 protein: CASSQDPGVQETQYF
CDR3 DNA: TGCGCCAGCAGCCAAGATCCAGGGGTACAAGAGACCCAGTACTTC

J gene: TRBJ1-2
clone size: .
CDR3 length: 13
D gene: .
V gene: TRBV28
CDR3 protein: CASSYGGVYGYTF
CDR3 DNA: TGTGCCAGCAGTTACGGCGGGGTCTATGGCTACACCTTC

J gene: TRBJ1-4
clone size: .
CDR3 length: 16
D gene: .
V gene: TRBV7-2
CDR3 protein: CASSAPNRATNEKLFF
CDR3 DNA: TGTGCCAGCAGCGCCCCCAACAGGGCAACTAATGAAAAACTGTTTTTT

J gene: TRBJ2-1
clone size: .
CDR3 length: 14
D gene: .
V gene: TRBV25-1
CDR3 protein: CASSTGSSYNEQFF
CDR3 DNA: TGTGCCAGCAGCACAGGGAGCTCCTACAATGAGCAGTTCTTC

J gene: TRBJ2-7
clone size: few
CDR3 length: 15
D gene: .
V gene: TRBV2
CDR3 protein: CASSIDGDFSYEQYF
CDR3 DNA: TGTGCCAGCAGTATTGACGGAGACTTCTCCTACGAGCAGTACTTC

J gene: TRBJ2-5
clone size: .
CDR3 length: 16
D gene: TRBD1
V gene: TRBV12-5
CDR3 protein: CASGLVRRDSQETQYF
CDR3 DNA: TGTGCTAGTGGTTTGGTACGCCGGGACAGCCAAGAGACCCAGTACTTC

J gene: TRBJ1-1
clone size: few
CDR3 length: 15
D gene: .
V gene: TRBV27
CDR3 protein: CASSLAAAGNTEAFF
CDR3 DNA: TGTGCCAGCAGTTTAGCGGCCGCCGGGAACACTGAAGCTTTCTTT

J gene: TRBJ1-1
clone size: few
CDR3 length: 15
D gene: TRBD1
V gene: TRBV9
CDR3 protein: CASSDYRGMNTEAFF
CDR3 DNA: TGTGCCAGCAGCGATTACAGGGGCATGAACACTGAAGCTTTCTTT

J gene: TRBJ1-5
clone size: .
CDR3 length: 11
D gene: .
V gene: TRBV20-1
CDR3 protein: CSASGDQPQHF
CDR3 DNA: TGCAGTGCTAGCGGGGATCAGCCCCAGCATTTT

J gene: TRBJ2-7
clone size: .
CDR3 length: 14
D gene: .
V gene: TRBV5-1
CDR3 protein: CASSFSGHSYEQYF
CDR3 DNA: TGCGCCAGCAGCTTCTCGGGACACTCCTACGAGCAGTACTTC

J gene: TRBJ2-4
clone size: .
CDR3 length: 16
D gene: .
V gene: TRBV5-4
CDR3 protein: CASSSEWGRSKNIQYF
CDR3 DNA: TGTGCCAGCAGCTCGGAGTGGGGGCGATCCAAAAACATTCAGTACTTC

J gene: TRBJ1-2
clone size: few
CDR3 length: 14
D gene: TRBD1
V gene: TRBV9
CDR3 protein: CASRDDRGAYGYTF
CDR3 DNA: TGTGCCAGCAGGGACGACAGGGGTGCCTATGGCTACACCTTC

J gene: TRBJ2-7
clone size: .
CDR3 length: 14
D gene: .
V gene: TRBV7-6
CDR3 protein: CASSLGGTSYEQYF
CDR3 DNA: TGTGCCAGCAGCTTAGGGGGGACAAGCTACGAGCAGTACTTC

J gene: TRBJ1-1
clone size: .
CDR3 length: 13
D gene: TRBD1
V gene: TRBV19
CDR3 protein: CASSRQGNTEAFF
CDR3 DNA: TGTGCCAGTAGCCGACAGGGGAACACTGAAGCTTTCTTT

J gene: TRBJ2-5
clone size: once
CDR3 length: 13
D gene: TRBD2
V gene: TRBV4-3
CDR3 protein: CASSARRGETQYF
CDR3 DNA: TGCGCCAGCAGCGCCCGGCGGGGGGAGACCCAGTACTTC

J gene: TRBJ1-6
clone size: .
CDR3 length: 15
D gene: .
V gene: TRBV18
CDR3 protein: CASSLAPSGDSPLHF
CDR3 DNA: TGTGCCAGCTCACTCGCCCCATCGGGGGATTCACCCCTCCACTTT

J gene: TRBJ2-3
clone size: once
CDR3 length: 16
D gene: TRBD2
V gene: TRBV7-9
CDR3 protein: CASSFLTSGAGDTQYF
CDR3 DNA: TGTGCCAGCAGCTTTCTTACTAGCGGGGCGGGAGATACGCAGTATTTT

J gene: TRBJ2-7
clone size: .
CDR3 length: 14
D gene: TRBD1
V gene: TRBV6-5
CDR3 protein: CASIAKDRSYEQYF
CDR3 DNA: TGTGCCAGCATAGCCAAGGACAGGTCCTACGAGCAGTACTTC

J gene: TRBJ1-1
clone size: few
CDR3 length: 14
D gene: .
V gene: TRBV5-5
CDR3 protein: CASSFRERNTEAFF
CDR3 DNA: TGTGCCAGCAGCTTTCGAGAAAGGAACACTGAAGCTTTCTTT

J gene: TRBJ2-1
clone size: .
CDR3 length: 14
D gene: .
V gene: TRBV7-3
CDR3 protein: CASSLDYANNEQFF
CDR3 DNA: TGTGCCAGCAGCCTAGACTACGCCAACAATGAGCAGTTCTTC

J gene: TRBJ1-1
clone size: .
CDR3 length: 15
D gene: .
V gene: TRBV19
CDR3 protein: CASSIPDTSNTEAFF
CDR3 DNA: TGTGCCAGTAGTATACCGGACACGTCCAACACTGAAGCTTTCTTT

J gene: TRBJ2-7
clone size: once
CDR3 length: 15
D gene: .
V gene: TRBV19
CDR3 protein: CASSSNSGGYYEQYF
CDR3 DNA: TGTGCCAGTAGTTCAAACTCTGGGGGGTACTACGAGCAGTACTTC

J gene: TRBJ2-3
clone size: .
CDR3 length: 17
D gene: TRBD1
V gene: TRBV19
CDR3 protein: CASSIGMGQGATDTQYF
CDR3 DNA: TGTGCCAGTAGTATAGGGATGGGACAGGGCGCCACAGATACGCAGTATTTT